This paragraph reports one T cell receptor (beta chain). Its target is not known. This sample is drawn from a study of PD-1 blockade in classical Hodgkin lymphoma. General observations from the study: Partial responders and progressors had significantly lower baseline TCR diversity. Excluded were patients who started nivolumab under 1 year after ASCT, a group that had lower diversity. Compared with healthy donors, newly diagnosed patients reportedly showed lower baseline TCR diversity.

Each patient relapsed following autologous stem cell transplantation, and prior brentuximab vedotin exposure differed. The assay was immunoSEQ multiplex PCR, and TCRdb's table has in-frame clones only and misses some. The profile shows about 86,000 clones, 89% of them singletons. The V end was cut by 4 bases, the J end by 2 bases, with 5 bases between. Germline V lookup: CDR1 SGHNT, CDR2 YENEEA. This CDR3 comprises 13 residues. The chain carries TRBV11-3 and TRBJ2-2; D gene unclear. The TCR sequence derives from a human donor with classical Hodgkin lymphoma. The source was peripheral blood mononuclear cells (PBMCs), collected before the second cycle of nivolumab. The CDR3 nucleotides are TGTGCCAGCAGCTCAGAAAACACCGGGGAGCTGTTTTTT. It specifies CASSSENTGELFF. Complete variable domain (other parts from reference TRBV11-3 and TRBJ2-2): EAGVVQSPRYKIIEKKQPVAFWCNPISGHNTLYWYLQNLGQGPELLIRYENEEAVDDSQLPKDRFSAERLKGVDSTLKIQPAELGDSAVYLCASSSENTGELFFGEGSRLTVL.